This entry is about one T cell receptor (beta chain). Its antigen is as yet unknown. Generated by immunoSEQ multiplex PCR, the TCRdb table keeps only in-frame clones and is missing some. The table has around 140,000 clones, approximately 86% seen once. These data are taken from a study of radiation and T cells in renal cell carcinoma. Study outcomes and limitations: In blood, top tumor clones expanded by 2 weeks, shrinking by 4.

Germline lookup yields CDR1 MNHEY and CDR2 SVGAGI. There are 12 residues in the CDR3. V lost 8 bases and J lost 4, with 11 bases in between. Documented time point: blood 4 weeks post-SBRT, at nephrectomy. Noted treatment: 15 Gy SBRT to primary tumor, nephrectomy 4 weeks later. This renal cell carcinoma was of the clear cell type. The origin of this receptor is a woman aged 45-59 years with renal cell carcinoma. This material consisted of blood, taken from a patient whose treatment included radiotherapy and nephrectomy. The chain combines TRBV6-5 with TRBJ1-1, with D hard to call. This CDR3 reads CASSHIGTEAFF. The CDR3 nucleotides are TGTGCCAGCTCCCATATTGGCACTGAAGCTTTCTTT.